This T cell receptor beta chain was recovered during a study of neoadjuvant anti-PD-1 for oral cavity cancer. Findings of the study overall: Non-responders to neoadjuvant nivolumab had significantly more clonal PBMC T cells than responders.

Stage II-IVA oral cavity squamous cell carcinoma was new and untreated by systemic or radiation therapy. Cohort: HPV-negative, locally advanced oral cavity squamous cell carcinoma patients. Sequencing was performed with immunoSEQ multiplex PCR; in TCRdb, only in-frame clones are kept and a portion is missing. This sample has approximately 15,000 clones, with about 66% found just once. Details on this clone: Its antigen is still unknown.

The V and J ends lost 7 bases and 0 bases respectively, with 12 bases between them. There are 13 residues in the CDR3. The germline CDR1 and CDR2 sequences are GTSNPN and SVGIG (reference sequence). This specimen consisted of PBMCs, obtained before nivolumab (anti-PD-1) treatment. This receptor was identified in a person between 35 and 79 years old with oral cavity squamous cell carcinoma. The chain is built from TRBV30 and TRBJ1-2; D remains unclear. This CDR3 reads CASPSGANYGYTF. The CDR3 nucleotides are TGTGCCTCCCCGTCGGGCGCTAACTATGGCTACACCTTC. Using reference TRBV30 and TRBJ1-2 for the parts outside the CDR3, the full variable domain is SQTIHQWPATLVQPVGSPLSLECTVEGTSNPNLYWYRQAAGRGLQLLFYSVGIGQISSEVPQNLSASRPQDRQFILSSKKLLLSDSGFYLCASPSGANYGYTFGSGTRLTVV.